The sequence of this TCR beta chain was determined in a study of blood T cells in healthy people across ages. A second roughly 7 to 11 cycle PCR used barcoded and J-beta primers. The template-switch adaptor was a 5' adaptor with 12 random nucleotides. It tagged each cDNA molecule. In TCRdb, the 5' RACE reads were re-called with MiXCR into one record per CDR3 protein. The table records 1.5 million to 2 million distinct CDR3 sequences, about 31% of them present only once. Germline values: CDR1 MGHRA, CDR2 YSYEKL. V dropped 3 bases and J dropped 0 bases, with 12 bases sitting between them. The CDR3 sequence is 16 residues long.

The sequence came from a woman between 25 and 40 years old in good health. This chain connects TRBV4-1 to TRBJ1-5; a possible D gene is TRBD1 (5 bases). The sequenced sample consisted of blood. CDR3 loop: CASSQGWGNSNQPQHF. The CDR3 region has the DNA TGCGCCAGCAGCCAGGGCTGGGGGAATAGCAATCAGCCCCAGCATTTT.